The clone carrying this TCR beta chain was observed many times. Antigen unknown. TCRdb fed the 5' RACE reads into MiXCR, producing one record per CDR3 protein. The profile shows over 30,000 distinct CDR3 sequences, roughly 6% of them singletons. The source of the sample is a study of early T cells in non-severe SARS-CoV-2 infection. Study-level findings and limits: VDJdb-based matching was biased toward anti-spike CD8 responses and missed private and CD4 specificities.

The length of the CDR3 is 17 residues. Germline loops: CDR1 LNHDA, CDR2 SQIVND (reference sequence). Trimming took off 2 bases at V and 0 bases at J, with 17 bases between the two ends. This sequence originates from an adult who was a healthcare worker with PCR-confirmed SARS-CoV-2 infection or an uninfected control (not recorded which). The rearrangement links TRBV19 to TRBJ2-7; D is uncertain. The material sequenced was whole blood. The CDR3 spells CASSIQAGYLSSYEQYF. The CDR3, as DNA: TGTGCCAGTAGTATACAAGCAGGTTACCTGAGCTCCTACGAGCAGTACTTC.